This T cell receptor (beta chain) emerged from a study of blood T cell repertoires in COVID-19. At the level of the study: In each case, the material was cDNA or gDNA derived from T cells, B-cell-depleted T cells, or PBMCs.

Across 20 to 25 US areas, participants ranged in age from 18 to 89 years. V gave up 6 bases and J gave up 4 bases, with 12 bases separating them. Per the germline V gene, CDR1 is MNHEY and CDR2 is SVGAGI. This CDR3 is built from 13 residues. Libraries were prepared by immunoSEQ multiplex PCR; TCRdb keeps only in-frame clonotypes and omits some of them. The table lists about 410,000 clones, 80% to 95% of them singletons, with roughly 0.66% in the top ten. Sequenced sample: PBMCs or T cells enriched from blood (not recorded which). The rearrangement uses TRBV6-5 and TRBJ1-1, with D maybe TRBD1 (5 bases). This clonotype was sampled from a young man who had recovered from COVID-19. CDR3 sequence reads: CASRPDRGTEAFF. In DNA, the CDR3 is TGTGCCAGCAGACCAGACAGAGGCACTGAAGCTTTCTTT.